The clone carrying this TCR beta chain occurred a few times. With 7 bases removed from V and 8 bases from J, the gap between germline ends came to 11 bases. The CDR3 spans 12 residues. Germline V gene data show CDR1 as MNHEY and CDR2 as SVGEGT. One entry per CDR3 protein results from TCRdb running MiXCR on the RT-PCR reads. The table includes almost 700,000 distinct CDR3 sequences, around 14% detected once. The sample taken for sequencing was memory CD4+ T cells from blood. This clonotype originated in a female donor in good health, serving as a healthy control. The chain joins TRBV6-2 or TRBV6-3 to TRBJ1-4, with D perhaps TRBD1 (5 bases). Here the CDR3 reads CASNQGYEKLFF. CDR3 DNA: TGTGCCAGCAACCAGGGATACGAAAAACTGTTTTTT.